These T cell receptor beta chains were read from a single sample in a study of control samples from healthy donors and cancer patients. Produced via immunoSEQ multiplex PCR; TCRdb's table is partial and in-frame only. Of around 94,000 clones listed, over 75% are singletons. Sequenced material: blood. These receptors came from a woman under 30 in good health. The CDR3 runs from the conserved cysteine through the conserved F or W. The D gene is left open where the match is weak. Size tells how often a clone was seen (once, few, many) or the class of an expanded clone, and some rows leave it out.

cdr3_nt	cdr3_aa	clone_size	j_call	v_call	cdr3_length	d_call
TGTGCCAGCAGCTTAGCGGGGAACAGGGGGGCCGCTTTCTTT	CASSLAGNRGAAFF	.	TRBJ1-1	TRBV11-1	14	TRBD1
TGTGCCAGCAGCTGGGGGGGCAACTCCTACGAGCAGTACTTC	CASSWGGNSYEQYF	.	TRBJ2-7	TRBV7-8	14	.
TGTGCCAGCACCAACGGATGGGGGATGAACACTGAAGCTTTCTTT	CASTNGWGMNTEAFF	.	TRBJ1-1	TRBV7-2	15	.
TGTGCCACCAGCAGAGGGGGGACAGATTATTCACCCCTCCACTTT	CATSRGGTDYSPLHF	few	TRBJ1-6	TRBV15	15	TRBD1
TGTGCCAGCAGCCCGGGACAGGGACCCTATGGCTACACCTTC	CASSPGQGPYGYTF	.	TRBJ1-2	TRBV5-4	14	TRBD1
TGTGCCAGCAGCTTAGACCCAGGGAGGTCCTACAATGAGCAGTTCTTC	CASSLDPGRSYNEQFF	.	TRBJ2-1	TRBV7-9	16	.
TGTGCCAGCTCACCCCCCGAGGTTACCGATACGCAGTATTTT	CASSPPEVTDTQYF	.	TRBJ2-3	TRBV18	14	.
TGTGCCAGCGGCCCCCCCAGGGATCCGATCACAGATACGCAGTATTTT	CASGPPRDPITDTQYF	.	TRBJ2-3	TRBV6-6	16	.
TGCGCCAGCAGCCAAGCTAGCGGGGGGCCCCTGGATGTCGGGGAGCTGTTTTTT	CASSQASGGPLDVGELFF	.	TRBJ2-2	TRBV4-1	18	TRBD2
TGTGCCACTAAAAGGGGAAGCACAGATACGCAGTATTTT	CATKRGSTDTQYF	.	TRBJ2-3	TRBV19	13	.
TGTGCCAGCAGCCCCCGAGGTAACGGGGGAGATACGCAGTATTTT	CASSPRGNGGDTQYF	.	TRBJ2-3	TRBV11-2	15	.
TGTGCCAGCAGCCCCGTCTGGGGCATGAACACTGAAGCTTTCTTT	CASSPVWGMNTEAFF	.	TRBJ1-1	TRBV3-1/TRBV3-2	15	.
TGCGCCAGCAGCCAAGATAACGTAGCGGGGGGGTTCTACAATGAGCAGTTCTTC	CASSQDNVAGGFYNEQFF	.	TRBJ2-1	TRBV4-1	18	TRBD2
TGTGCCAGCAGTGGTCGGGGGGGACAGGGGGCGGAACGGGGTCAGCCCCAGCATTTT	CASSGRGGQGAERGQPQHF	.	TRBJ1-5	TRBV6-1	19	TRBD1
TGTGCCAGCAGTTATGTTGGCGGGGAATACGAGCAGTACTTC	CASSYVGGEYEQYF	.	TRBJ2-7	TRBV6-2/TRBV6-3	14	.
TGTGCCAGCAGCGCACTAGCGGGGCATCCTTCTTACGAGCAGTACTTC	CASSALAGHPSYEQYF	.	TRBJ2-7	TRBV5-5	16	TRBD2
TGTGCCAGCAGTTCCGGACAGGGTCGAGCTTTCTTT	CASSSGQGRAFF	.	TRBJ1-1	TRBV12-3/TRBV12-4	12	TRBD1
TGTGCCAGCAGCTTTCCGGACAGCTACGAGCAGTACTTC	CASSFPDSYEQYF	.	TRBJ2-7	TRBV21-1	13	.
TGTGCCAGCAGCTTAAGGGAGAACTATGGCTACACCTTC	CASSLRENYGYTF	.	TRBJ1-2	TRBV7-8	13	.
TGTGCCAGCAGCTCGAGCTCTGGAAACACCATATATTTT	CASSSSSGNTIYF	.	TRBJ1-3	TRBV11-2	13	.
TGTGCCAGCAGCGGCTCCCCCGGGGAAAGATGGGCCGGGGAGCTGTTTTTT	CASSGSPGERWAGELFF	few	TRBJ2-2	TRBV21-1	17	.
TGCGCCAGCAGCCCCCTCAGCGGACCCACCGGGGAGCTGTTTTTT	CASSPLSGPTGELFF	.	TRBJ2-2	TRBV5-1	15	.
TGTGCCAGCAGCCCCATCGGGCTAGCGGGGCGAACACACGATACGCAGTATTTT	CASSPIGLAGRTHDTQYF	.	TRBJ2-3	TRBV7-2	18	TRBD2
TGCGCCAGTACAGCCGGACTAGCGGGGGGCACAGATACGCAGTATTTT	CASTAGLAGGTDTQYF	.	TRBJ2-3	TRBV10-1	16	TRBD2
TGTGCCAGCACCGAACTAGCGGCGGCCACAGATACGCAGTATTTT	CASTELAAATDTQYF	.	TRBJ2-3	TRBV6-6	15	TRBD2
TGTGCCAGCAAGCGACCGGTAGGGCAGTACTTC	CASKRPVGQYF	once	TRBJ2-7	TRBV6-4	11	.
TGTGCCAGCAGCCCCTTCCCCGTCGGGGGTCGGGATACGCAGTATTTT	CASSPFPVGGRDTQYF	once	TRBJ2-3	TRBV9	16	.
TGCGCCAGCAGCCCGGATGGACGGAATTTGAACACTGAAGCTTTCTTT	CASSPDGRNLNTEAFF	.	TRBJ1-1	TRBV5-1	16	.